The text below deals with one T cell receptor beta chain. Its antigen is unidentified. The CDR3 does not end in the conserved phenylalanine or tryptophan, so this is likely a read error. The iRepertoire nested amplicon-rescue multiplex PCR amplified TCR alpha and beta CDR3s from RNA. MiXCR, applied by TCRdb to the multiplex PCR reads, yields one record per CDR3 protein. The sample consists of around 390,000 distinct CDR3 sequences, approximately 42% of them appearing once. The CDR3 length is 12 residues. CDR1 is SGHTA, CDR2 FQGNSA, per germline. V dropped 8 bases and J dropped 6; count of bases not matched to a gene: 5. The data stem from a study of glioma-infiltrating T cells. Study in general: Glioma patients had dexamethasone for six or fewer days before surgery.

Findings of the study overall: Tissue-blood divergence was below expectation in non-neoplastic patients, above in gliomas.

This receptor was obtained from a human donor with low-grade glioma or glioblastoma, undergoing nonglioma brain surgery, or in good health (not recorded which). This chain links TRBV7-2 with TRBJ2-3; 7 bases map to TRBD2. The material sequenced was glioma tissue, nonneoplastic brain tissue, or PBMCs (not recorded which). The CDR3 protein is CASSWGGDTQYS. CDR3 DNA sequence: TGTGCCAGCTCCTGGGGGGGGGATACGCAGTATTCT.